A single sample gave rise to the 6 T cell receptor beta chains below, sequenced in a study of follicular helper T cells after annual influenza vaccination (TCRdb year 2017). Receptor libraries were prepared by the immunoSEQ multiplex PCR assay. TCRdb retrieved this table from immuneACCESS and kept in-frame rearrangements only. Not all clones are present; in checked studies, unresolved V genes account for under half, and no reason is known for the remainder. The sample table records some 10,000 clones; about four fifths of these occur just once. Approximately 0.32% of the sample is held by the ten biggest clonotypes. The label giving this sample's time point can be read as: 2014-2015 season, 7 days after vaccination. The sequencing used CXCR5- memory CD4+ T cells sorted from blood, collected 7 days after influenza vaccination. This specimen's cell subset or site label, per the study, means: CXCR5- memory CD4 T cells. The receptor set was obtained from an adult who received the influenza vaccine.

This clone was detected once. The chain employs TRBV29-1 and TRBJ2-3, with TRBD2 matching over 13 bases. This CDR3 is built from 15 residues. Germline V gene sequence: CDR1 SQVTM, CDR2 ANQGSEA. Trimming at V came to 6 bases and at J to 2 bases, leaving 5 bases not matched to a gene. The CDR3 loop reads CSVAGTSGDTDTQYF. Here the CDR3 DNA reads TGCAGCGTGGCCGGGACTAGCGGGGACACAGATACGCAGTATTTT.

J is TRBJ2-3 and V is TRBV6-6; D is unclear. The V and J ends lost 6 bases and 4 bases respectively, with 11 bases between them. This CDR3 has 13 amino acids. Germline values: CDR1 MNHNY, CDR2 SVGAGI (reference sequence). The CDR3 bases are TGTGCCAGCAGCCCTATAGGCGCAGATACGCAGTATTTT. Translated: CASSPIGADTQYF.

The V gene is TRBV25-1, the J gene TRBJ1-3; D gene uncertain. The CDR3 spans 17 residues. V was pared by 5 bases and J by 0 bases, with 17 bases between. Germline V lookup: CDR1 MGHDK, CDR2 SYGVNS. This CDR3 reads CASSPPCRAISGNTIYF. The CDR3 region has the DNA TGTGCCAGCAGTCCCCCTTGCCGGGCGATCTCTGGAAACACCATATATTTT.

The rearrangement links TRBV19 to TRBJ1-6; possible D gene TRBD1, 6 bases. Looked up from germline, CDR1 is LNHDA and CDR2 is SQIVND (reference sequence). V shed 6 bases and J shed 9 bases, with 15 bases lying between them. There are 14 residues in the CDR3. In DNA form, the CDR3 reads TGTGCCAGTAGCGACAGGTTTAGAAGTTCACCCCTCCACTTT. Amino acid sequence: CASSDRFRSSPLHF.

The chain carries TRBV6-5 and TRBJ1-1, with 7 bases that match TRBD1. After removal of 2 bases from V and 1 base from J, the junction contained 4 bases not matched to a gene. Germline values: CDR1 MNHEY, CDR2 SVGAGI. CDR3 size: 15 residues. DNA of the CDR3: TGTGCCAGCAGTTACGAGGGGGCTAGGAACACTGAAGCTTTCTTT. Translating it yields CASSYEGARNTEAFF.

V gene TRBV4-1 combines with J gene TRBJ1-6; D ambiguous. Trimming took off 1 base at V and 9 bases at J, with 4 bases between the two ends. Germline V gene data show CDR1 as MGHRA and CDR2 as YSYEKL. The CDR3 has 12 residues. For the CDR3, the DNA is TGCGCCAGCAGCCAAGCCCCTTCACCCCTCCACTTT. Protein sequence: CASSQAPSPLHF.